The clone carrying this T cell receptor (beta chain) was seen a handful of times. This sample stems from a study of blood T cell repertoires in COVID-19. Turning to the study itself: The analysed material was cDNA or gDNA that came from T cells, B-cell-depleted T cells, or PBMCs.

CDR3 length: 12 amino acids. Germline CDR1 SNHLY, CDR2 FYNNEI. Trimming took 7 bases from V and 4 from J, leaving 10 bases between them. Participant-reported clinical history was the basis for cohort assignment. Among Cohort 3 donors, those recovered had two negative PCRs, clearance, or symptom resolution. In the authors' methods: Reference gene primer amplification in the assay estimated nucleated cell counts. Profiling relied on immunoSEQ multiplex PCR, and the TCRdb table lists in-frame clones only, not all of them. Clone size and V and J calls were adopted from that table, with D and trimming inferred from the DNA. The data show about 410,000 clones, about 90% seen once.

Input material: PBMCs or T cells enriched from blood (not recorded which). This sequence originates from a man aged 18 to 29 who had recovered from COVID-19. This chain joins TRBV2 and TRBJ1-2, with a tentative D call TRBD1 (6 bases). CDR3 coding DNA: TGTGCCAGCAAGACAGGATCCTATGGCTACACCTTC. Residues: CASKTGSYGYTF.